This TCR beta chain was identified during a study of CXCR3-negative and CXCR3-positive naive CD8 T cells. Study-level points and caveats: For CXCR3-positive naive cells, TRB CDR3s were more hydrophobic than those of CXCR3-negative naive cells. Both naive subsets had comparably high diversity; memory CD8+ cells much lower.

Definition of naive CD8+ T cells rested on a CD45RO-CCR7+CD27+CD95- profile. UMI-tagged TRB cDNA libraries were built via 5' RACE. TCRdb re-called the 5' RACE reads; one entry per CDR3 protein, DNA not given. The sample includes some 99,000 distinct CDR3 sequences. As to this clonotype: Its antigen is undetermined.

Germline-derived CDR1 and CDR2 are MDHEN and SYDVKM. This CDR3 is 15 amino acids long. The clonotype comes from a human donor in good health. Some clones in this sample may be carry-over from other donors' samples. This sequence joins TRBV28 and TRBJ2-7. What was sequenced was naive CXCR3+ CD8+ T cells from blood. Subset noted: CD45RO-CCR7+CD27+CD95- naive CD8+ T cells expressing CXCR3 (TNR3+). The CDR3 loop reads CASTQSRKNTYEQYF.